A single T cell receptor (beta chain) is shown here with its context. Authors' processing steps: For nucleated cells, counts were estimated from reference gene primer amplification. The assay was immunoSEQ multiplex PCR, and TCRdb's table has in-frame clones only and misses some. V and J calls and clone size are those listed in that table; D and trimming were worked out from the DNA. Here the sample spans 150,000 to 200,000 clones, roughly 79% being singletons. Seattle's cohort entered during active infection and was followed longitudinally. These data belong to a study of blood T cell repertoires in COVID-19. Turning to the study itself: The samples span acute and convalescent COVID-19 from the United States, Italy and Spain.

J lost 7 bases, V lost 4 bases, and 7 bases had no gene match. Germline V lookup: CDR1 LGHDT, CDR2 YNNKEL (reference sequence). The CDR3 has 16 amino acids. The J gene is TRBJ2-1, the V gene TRBV3-1 (or the pseudogene TRBV3-2); 13 bases align to TRBD2. The material sequenced was peripheral blood. The receptor was derived from a woman aged 40 to 55 with COVID-19, enrolled during active disease. As DNA, the CDR3 is TGTGCCAGCAGCCGAACGACTAGCGGGAGGACGAATGAGCAGTTCTTC. It specifies CASSRTTSGRTNEQFF.